The clone carrying this TCR beta chain was detected ten times or more. Its specificity is not known. The data are from a study of T cells in Graves' hyperthyroidism and ophthalmopathy. Background on the study: Before treatment of any kind, peripheral blood was taken at initial diagnosis.

Broader study findings: Stable hyperthyroidism was separated from ophthalmopathy by a model based on 13 V-J features. The blood repertoire included most of the expanded thyroid clonotypes above 0.001.

RNA transcripts served as the template for amplifying TCR beta CDR3 regions. The HTBI primer set served for first-round RT-PCR of the TCR CDR3. TCRdb redid the calling of the multiplex PCR reads with MiXCR, one entry per CDR3 protein. This sample carries some 320,000 distinct CDR3 sequences, roughly 15% of them seen once, and the ten largest clones take roughly 33%. The clonotype was recovered from a woman aged 40 to 49 with Graves' ophthalmopathy. The sample was blood.

CDR3 coding DNA: TGTGCCAGCAGTTCGACAGGGGAGCTGTTCGAGCAGTACTTC. This codes for CASSSTGELFEQYF. This chain links TRBV2 with TRBJ2-7, with TRBD1 matching over 8 bases. J gave up 6 bases and V 5 bases, and 9 bases lay outside the gene matches. CDR3 length: 14 amino acids. Germline V gives CDR1 SNHLY, CDR2 FYNNEI.